These 11 T cell receptor beta chains came from one sample sequenced in a study of blood T cells in healthy people across ages. A second about 6 to 12 cycle PCR used barcoded and J-beta primers. In TCRdb, the 5' RACE reads were re-called with MiXCR into one record per CDR3 protein. This sample has approximately 850,000 distinct CDR3 sequences, with under 55% found just once. Sequences were obtained from blood. The source is a man between 60 and 70 years old in good health.

This clonotype appeared many times. This chain connects TRBV14 to TRBJ1-1; D gene uncertain. Germline CDR1 SGHDN, CDR2 FVKESK. There are 12 residues in the CDR3. The germline V and J ends were trimmed by 7 bases and 4 bases, with 10 bases remaining between them. CDR3 coding DNA: TGTGCCAGCAATGGACGTGGCACTGAAGCTTTCTTT. This codes for CASNGRGTEAFF.

This clonotype showed up just a few times. The V call is TRBV6-2 or TRBV6-3, the J call TRBJ2-1; 12 nucleotides line up with TRBD2. The V segment lost 6 bases and the J segment 2 bases; nucleotides outside the gene matches: 5. The germline CDR1 and CDR2 sequences are MNHEY and SVGEGT. The CDR3 contains 16 residues. As DNA, the CDR3 is TGTGCCAGCAGCAGCCCTAGCGGGGGGGCCTACAATGAGCAGTTCTTC. Its translation: CASSSPSGGAYNEQFF.

This clonotype appeared a few times. The V and J genes are TRBV15 and TRBJ2-5; D may match TRBD1 or TRBD2 (5 bases each). CDR3 length equals 16 residues. V gave up 0 bases and J gave up 5 bases, with 16 bases separating them. Germline V gene lookup returns CDR1 LNHNV and CDR2 YYDKDF (reference sequence). Written as DNA, the CDR3 is TGTGCCACCAGCAGAGATCTGTCTACGGGGACGGAGACCCAGTACTTC. Translated: CATSRDLSTGTETQYF. The full variable domain, in which reference TRBV15 and TRBJ2-5 provide the parts outside the CDR3, is DAMVIQNPRYQVTQFGKPVTLSCSQTLNHNVMYWYQQKSSQAPKLLFHYYDKDFNNEADTPDNFQSRRPNTSFCFLDIRSPGLGDTAMYLCATSRDLSTGTETQYFGPGTRLLVL.

V usage is TRBV7-9 and J usage is TRBJ1-1, with D possibly TRBD1 on 5 matching bases. The germline V gene has CDR1 SEHNR and CDR2 FQNEAQ (reference sequence). The CDR3 length is 15 residues. Trimming took 3 bases from V and 1 from J, leaving 12 bases between them. The CDR3 loop is CASSFPGARNTEAFF. The DNA for the CDR3 is TGTGCCAGCAGCTTTCCTGGGGCGAGGAACACTGAAGCTTTCTTT.

The rearrangement links TRBV7-2 to TRBJ2-5; 9 nucleotides match TRBD1. After removal of 4 bases from V and 4 bases from J, the junction contained 4 bases not matched to a gene. The V gene's germline CDR1 is SGHTA and CDR2 FQGNSA. The CDR3 loop spans 14 amino acids. The CDR3 DNA reads TGTGCCAGCAGCTCCTCGACAGGGGGAGAGACCCAGTACTTC. Protein sequence: CASSSSTGGETQYF. The full variable domain, completed using reference TRBV7-2 and TRBJ2-5, is GAGVSQSPSNKVTEKGKDVELRCDPISGHTALYWYRQSLGQGLEFLIYFQGNSAPDKSGLPSDRFSAERTGGSVSTLTIQRTQQEDSAVYLCASSSSTGGETQYFGPGTRLLVL.

This clonotype is a singleton in its sample. The V gene is TRBV15, the J gene TRBJ2-1; 9 bases are a match to TRBD1. Germline CDR1 is LNHNV and CDR2 is YYDKDF (reference sequence). V trimming: 0 bases; J trimming: 4 bases; junction bases outside the gene matches: 4. The CDR3 is 16 amino acids. CDR3 sequence (DNA): TGTGCCACCAGCAGAGATCGGGACAGGGTTTACAATGAGCAGTTCTTC. Protein: CATSRDRDRVYNEQFF.

V gene TRBV19 combines with J gene TRBJ1-2; D gene unclear. This CDR3 region has 13 residues. The germline V and J ends were trimmed by 4 bases and 4 bases, with 10 bases remaining between them. The germline gives CDR1 LNHDA, CDR2 SQIVND (reference sequence). The DNA for the CDR3 is TGTGCCAGTAGTACCGACATATCCTATGGCTACACCTTC. Amino acid sequence: CASSTDISYGYTF.

The rearrangement joins TRBV15 to TRBJ1-1; the D gene is possibly TRBD1 (6 bases). The germline V gene has CDR1 LNHNV and CDR2 YYDKDF (reference sequence). This CDR3 has 14 amino acids. Trimming left V 5 bases short and J 10 bases short, with 20 bases between. The CDR3 nucleotides are TGTGCCACCAGCGGAAGGGGGGAGGGGGAAATAGCTTTCTTT. It specifies CATSGRGEGEIAFF.

The rearrangement uses TRBV12-3 or TRBV12-4 and TRBJ2-7, with 7 bases that match TRBD2. CDR3 size: 15 residues. The ends lost 5 bases at V and 7 bases at J; junction bases unmatched: 14. Here the CDR3 reads CASSPGLLFYNEQYF. The CDR3 nucleotides read TGTGCCAGCAGTCCGGGACTACTCTTCTACAATGAGCAGTACTTC.

The V call is TRBV6-6, the J call TRBJ1-2; 7 positions match TRBD1. V was clipped by 5 bases and J by 6 bases; unmatched bases: 9. From germline, CDR1 is MNHNY and CDR2 SVGAGI (reference sequence). The CDR3 runs to 14 residues. CDR3 DNA sequence: TGTGCCAGCAGTGTTTTACAGGGGAGCGATGGCTACACCTTC. It translates to CASSVLQGSDGYTF.

The V gene is TRBV6-1, the J gene TRBJ1-1; D might be TRBD1 (5 bases). Germline CDR1 reads MNHNS; CDR2 reads SASEGT. V lost 3 bases to trimming and J lost 3 bases, with 11 bases between them. The CDR3 runs to 14 residues. CDR3 nucleotide sequence: TGTGCCAGCAGTGATTCGGGGCGCCACACTGAAGCTTTCTTT. It translates to CASSDSGRHTEAFF.